These 12 T cell receptor beta chains share one sample of origin, sequenced in a study of cytomegalovirus exposure and HLA in healthy donors. The PCR was carried out with 60 Vbeta primers and 13 Jbeta primers. Sequencing used immunoSEQ multiplex PCR; TCRdb keeps in-frame clones, though not all of them. The data show under 300,000 clones, 84% seen once. Sequencing was performed on PBMCs. The receptor set was obtained from a woman aged 35 to 49 in good health and CMV-seropositive.

The chain couples TRBV7-2 to TRBJ2-7, with TRBD2 matching 10 bases. V lost 5 bases and J lost 1; bases outside the gene matches: 5. CDR1 and CDR2 (germline): SGHTA, FQGNSA. CDR3 length equals 15 residues. The DNA for the CDR3 is TGTGCCAGCAGCGCTAGGACTAGCGGTTCCTACGAGCAGTACTTC. Encoded protein: CASSARTSGSYEQYF.

The count of this clone is one. This CDR3 is CASIAGVEAFF. In DNA, the CDR3 is TGTGCCAGCATAGCGGGCGTCGAAGCTTTCTTT. V and J are TRBV2 and TRBJ1-1; D remains ambiguous. The CDR3 runs to 11 residues. Germline V gives CDR1 SNHLY, CDR2 FYNNEI. Trimming took off 7 bases at V and 8 bases at J, with 11 bases between the two ends.

This chain links TRBV7-9 with TRBJ2-1; D remains ambiguous. Germline V CDR1 and CDR2: SEHNR, FQNEAQ (reference sequence). CDR3 size: 16 residues. V lost 2 bases, J lost 0 bases, and 11 bases lay in between. The CDR3 nucleotides read TGTGCCAGCAGCTTATCATTTGGGCTCTCCTACAATGAGCAGTTCTTC. Amino acid sequence: CASSLSFGLSYNEQFF.

The chain is built from TRBV27 and TRBJ2-7, with 7 bases matching TRBD2. CDR1 MNHEY and CDR2 SMNVEV come from the germline V gene (reference sequence). The CDR3 is made up of 14 amino acids. Trimming removed 1 base from V and 7 bases from J; junction bases left unmatched: 7. This chain's CDR3 is CASSLWRGSGEQYF. Here the CDR3 DNA reads TGTGCCAGCAGTTTATGGCGCGGGAGTGGTGAGCAGTACTTC.

The chain links TRBV30 to TRBJ2-3, with a possible D match to TRBD1 (5 bases). This CDR3 has 11 residues. Per germline, CDR1 GTSNPN and CDR2 SVGIG (reference sequence). The V end was cut by 0 bases, the J end by 10 bases, with 8 bases between. In nucleotides, the CDR3 is TGTGCCTGGAGTGTACTCAGGGCGCAGTATTTT. It specifies CAWSVLRAQYF. The full variable domain, with the rest looked up from reference TRBV30 and TRBJ2-3, is SQTIHQWPATLVQPVGSPLSLECTVEGTSNPNLYWYRQAAGRGLQLLFYSVGIGQISSEVPQNLSASRPQDRQFILSSKKLLLSDSGFYLCAWSVLRAQYFGPGTRLTVL.

The chain combines TRBV7-9 with TRBJ2-7, with TRBD1 matching 8 bases. Trimming cost V 1 base and J 12 bases; bases outside gene matches: 8. There are 13 residues in the CDR3. CDR1 is SEHNR and CDR2 is FQNEAQ in the germline V gene (reference sequence). CDR3 amino acids: CASSLGGDRLPYF. In nucleotides, the CDR3 is TGTGCCAGCAGCTTAGGGGGGGACAGGTTGCCGTACTTC.

The J gene is TRBJ2-5, the V gene TRBV30, with 13 nucleotides matching TRBD2. V shed 4 bases and J 4 bases; nucleotides not matched to a gene: 6. This CDR3 region has 15 residues. Germline CDR1 and CDR2: GTSNPN and SVGIG (reference sequence). The CDR3 sequence: CAWTPLAGGGETQYF. The CDR3, as DNA: TGTGCCTGGACCCCACTAGCGGGAGGGGGAGAGACCCAGTACTTC.

V usage is TRBV15 and J usage is TRBJ2-7; 9 positions agree with TRBD2. CDR3 size: 16 residues. Germline V CDR1 and CDR2: LNHNV, YYDKDF (reference sequence). With V trimmed by 1 base and J by 5 bases, 9 bases remained unmatched. This chain's CDR3 is CATSRGGASGTHEQYF. CDR3 DNA: TGTGCCACCAGCAGAGGGGGGGCTAGCGGGACCCACGAGCAGTACTTC.

Only a few counts were recorded for this clone. The chain has TRBV5-5 and TRBJ2-6; 7 positions match TRBD2. Germline loops: CDR1 SGHKS, CDR2 YYEKEE (reference sequence). The CDR3 spans 16 residues. J was trimmed by 2 bases and V by 4 bases; bases with no gene match: 6. In DNA form, the CDR3 reads TGTGCCAGCAGCCTGTTGGGGGGGGCTGGGGCCAACGTCCTGACTTTC. As protein: CASSLLGGAGANVLTF. Together with reference TRBV5-5 and TRBJ2-6, the CDR3 gives the full variable domain: DAGVTQSPTHLIKTRGQQVTLRCSPISGHKSVSWYQQVLGQGPQFIFQYYEKEERGRGNFPDRFSARQFPNYSSELNVNALLLGDSALYLCASSLLGGAGANVLTFGAGSRLTVL.

V and J are TRBV4-2 and TRBJ2-7, with D tentatively TRBD2 (6 bases). The CDR3 is 18 residues long. Germline V CDR1 and CDR2: LGHNA, YNFKEQ. Trimming pared 1 base from V and 0 bases from J, leaving 19 bases between. CDR3 residues: CASSQGSGGGTSSYEQYF. CDR3 bases: TGTGCCAGCAGCCAAGGGTCCGGTGGGGGGACCAGCTCCTACGAGCAGTACTTC.

Regarding this clone: A junction boundary mismatches the germline segment, possibly from a read error. The chain uses TRBV7-2 and TRBJ2-6; 8 bases align to TRBD1. The CDR3 totals 18 residues. In germline, CDR1 is SGHTA, CDR2 FQGNSA. The chain's CDR3 is CASSTRTGIRAGANGLTF. The CDR3, as DNA: TGTGCCAGCAGCACCCGGACAGGGATAAGGGCTGGGGCCAACGGCCTGACTTTC.

The chain recombines TRBV11-3 with TRBJ1-1; perhaps TRBD1 as D (5 bases). There are 13 residues in the CDR3. V was pared by 3 bases and J by 1 base, with 6 bases between. Germline CDR1 reads SGHNT; CDR2 reads YENEEA. CDR3 region: CASSFGANTEAFF. CDR3 in DNA: TGTGCCAGCAGCTTTGGGGCGAACACTGAAGCTTTCTTT.